The 31 T cell receptor beta chains below come from one sample, sequenced in a study of cytomegalovirus exposure and HLA in healthy donors. Vbeta (60) and Jbeta (13) primers were used in the PCR. Sequencing was performed with immunoSEQ multiplex PCR; in TCRdb, only in-frame clones are kept and a portion is missing. The sample lists approximately 110,000 clones, over 9.5% occurring once. The sequenced sample consisted of PBMCs. The receptors originated from a man aged 35-49 years in good health and CMV-seropositive.

This clone was detected a few times. V usage is TRBV7-2 and J usage is TRBJ1-1, with 7 positions matching TRBD1. Losses at the gene ends were 5 bases for V and 5 bases for J; bases not matched to a gene: 5. There are 13 residues in the CDR3. Germline V gives CDR1 SGHTA, CDR2 FQGNSA. CDR3 residues: CASSTLQGTEAFF. In DNA, the CDR3 is TGTGCCAGCAGCACATTACAGGGGACTGAAGCTTTCTTT.

CDR3 residues: CASSWGPVDTEAFF. For the CDR3, the DNA is TGTGCCAGCAGCTGGGGCCCGGTGGACACTGAAGCTTTCTTT. The rearrangement links TRBV7-3 to TRBJ1-1, with D maybe TRBD1 (5 bases). The V and J ends lost 4 bases and 3 bases respectively, with 12 bases between them. Germline loops: CDR1 SGHTA, CDR2 FQGTGA. This CDR3 spans 14 amino acids.

The V and J genes are TRBV4-1 and TRBJ2-7, with D perhaps matching TRBD1 (6 bases). Germline CDR1 and CDR2: MGHRA and YSYEKL. The CDR3 extends over 14 amino acids. V dropped 5 bases and J dropped 7 bases, with 18 bases sitting between them. In DNA form, the CDR3 reads TGCGCCAGCAGCTTGACCAGGGGATCCCTAGAGCAGTACTTC. Protein sequence: CASSLTRGSLEQYF.

CDR3 coding DNA: TGTGCCACCAGCAGAGGACAGGCTTACACTGAAGCTTTCTTT. Protein sequence: CATSRGQAYTEAFF. The chain is built from TRBV15 and TRBJ1-1; possibly TRBD1 for D (6 bases). From germline, CDR1 is LNHNV and CDR2 YYDKDF (reference sequence). V lost 1 base, J lost 3 bases, and 9 bases lay in between. This CDR3 has 14 amino acids.

This clone showed up just a few times. J is TRBJ2-1 and V is TRBV7-9; D possibly corresponds to TRBD1 (7 bases). The V gene's germline CDR1 is SEHNR and CDR2 FQNEAQ (reference sequence). V was clipped by 2 bases and J by 2 bases, with 19 bases between them. The CDR3 totals 18 residues. This chain's CDR3 is CASSLWTGGGRTYNEQFF. For the CDR3, the DNA is TGTGCCAGCAGCTTATGGACAGGAGGAGGGAGAACCTACAATGAGCAGTTCTTC.

This chain connects TRBV9 to TRBJ2-2, with D unresolved. The CDR3 has 14 amino acids. The germline V gene encodes CDR1 SGDLS and CDR2 YYNGEE. Trimming took 1 base from V and 3 from J, leaving 7 bases between them. Here the CDR3 reads CASSVRLDTGELFF. The CDR3 region has the DNA TGTGCCAGCAGCGTACGTCTAGACACCGGGGAGCTGTTTTTT.

There are a few counts of this clone. The chain recombines TRBV6-5 with TRBJ2-7; D perhaps matches TRBD2 (6 bases). V dropped 5 bases and J dropped 3 bases, with 14 bases sitting between them. Germline lookup yields CDR1 MNHEY and CDR2 SVGAGI. The CDR3 contains 14 residues. The DNA for the CDR3 is TGTGCCAGCAGTGAGCCGGGACTGGGCTACGAGCAGTACTTC. Translated, it gives CASSEPGLGYEQYF.

This chain joins TRBV27 and TRBJ2-3, with 9 bases lining up with TRBD2. Trimming at V came to 2 bases and at J to 5 bases, leaving 5 bases not matched to a gene. Germline lookup yields CDR1 MNHEY and CDR2 SMNVEV (reference sequence). This CDR3 region has 15 residues. The CDR3 sequence is CASSLSSGRRDTQYF. CDR3 DNA: TGTGCCAGCAGTTTAAGTAGCGGGAGACGAGATACGCAGTATTTT.

This clone was seen only a few times. The CDR3 loop reads CASSLTPGQAREQYF. CDR3 DNA: TGCGCCAGCAGCCTCACCCCGGGACAGGCACGGGAGCAGTACTTC. The chain is built from TRBV5-1 and TRBJ2-7; the match to TRBD1 covers 8 bases. Germline V gene sequence: CDR1 SGHRS, CDR2 YFSETQ. V was clipped by 4 bases and J by 7 bases; unmatched bases: 13. The CDR3 loop spans 15 amino acids.

This clone has just a few counts. The chain couples TRBV7-3 to TRBJ2-7, with 8 nucleotides matching TRBD1. Looked up from germline, CDR1 is SGHTA and CDR2 is FQGTGA. V was clipped by 4 bases and J by 4 bases; unmatched bases: 3. This CDR3 spans 13 amino acids. The DNA of the CDR3 is TGTGCCAGCAGCTCCGGGACAGGATACGAGCAGTACTTC. Translating gives CASSSGTGYEQYF.

The genes are TRBV27 and TRBJ1-2; 7 bases align to TRBD1. The CDR3 consists of 14 residues. The junction had 9 bases not matched to a gene; V was cut back by 7 bases and J by 4 bases. Per the germline V gene, CDR1 is MNHEY and CDR2 is SMNVEV (reference sequence). The CDR3 here is CASTPSTGSYGYTF. CDR3 bases: TGTGCCAGCACCCCATCGACAGGGTCCTATGGCTACACCTTC.

This clone was counted between two and nine times. The chain joins TRBV6-5 to TRBJ2-7; 9 bases are shared with TRBD1. This CDR3 spans 13 amino acids. V lost 6 bases, J lost 5 bases, and 5 bases stayed unmatched. Germline CDR1 MNHEY, CDR2 SVGAGI. For the CDR3, the DNA is TGTGCCAGCAGGGGGACAGGGTCCGACGAGCAGTACTTC. Protein: CASRGTGSDEQYF.

This clone was counted a few times. In the same sample, other DNA sequences code for this CDR3. The chain uses TRBV13 and TRBJ2-5; 9 bases agree with TRBD2. Germline V gene data show CDR1 as PRHDT and CDR2 as FYEKMQ (reference sequence). The J segment lost 5 bases and the V segment lost 3 bases, leaving 4 bases of the junction unmatched. CDR3 size: 14 residues. CDR3 region: CASSLTSGQETQYF. CDR3 in DNA: TGTGCCAGCAGCTTGACTAGCGGACAGGAGACCCAGTACTTC.

This clone was counted only a few times. The chain links TRBV9 to TRBJ2-6; 7 bases line up with TRBD2. There are 18 residues in the CDR3. CDR1 is SGDLS, CDR2 YYNGEE, per germline. Trimming cost V 0 bases and J 0 bases; bases outside gene matches: 6. DNA for the CDR3: TGTGCCAGCAGCGTAGTTGCGGGGGTCCTCTCTGGGGCCAACGTCCTGACTTTC. Protein: CASSVVAGVLSGANVLTF.

CDR3 protein: CASKGGWTNTGELFF. The CDR3 DNA is TGTGCCAGCAAGGGAGGTTGGACGAACACCGGGGAGCTGTTTTTT. The rearrangement uses TRBV19 and TRBJ2-2; D may be TRBD2 (6 bases). The CDR3 spans 15 residues. Germline V CDR1 and CDR2: LNHDA, SQIVND (reference sequence). V lost 9 bases and J 0 bases, leaving 14 bases between the germline ends.

The V gene is TRBV28, the J gene TRBJ2-2; D not resolved. V lost 5 bases to trimming and J lost 3 bases, with 10 bases between them. Germline lookup yields CDR1 MDHEN and CDR2 SYDVKM. The CDR3 extends over 14 amino acids. The CDR3 reads CASSQRRYTGELFF. In DNA form, the CDR3 reads TGTGCCAGCAGTCAACGCAGGTACACCGGGGAGCTGTTTTTT.

This clone was observed a few times. The chain carries TRBV28 and TRBJ1-2, with D maybe TRBD1 (6 bases). V lost 6 bases and J 1 base, leaving 18 bases between the germline ends. The CDR3 has 16 residues. Germline CDR1 is MDHEN and CDR2 is SYDVKM. Here the CDR3 reads CASSLPRDNFNYGYTF. CDR3 bases: TGTGCCAGCAGCCTACCCAGGGACAACTTTAACTATGGCTACACCTTC.

Remarks on this clone: It is likely a read error: a sequence one base away is far more abundant. This sequence joins TRBV29-1 and TRBJ2-6; no clear D. Looked up from germline, CDR1 is SQVTM and CDR2 is ANQGSEA. The length of the CDR3 is 16 residues. CDR3 DNA: TGCTGCGTTGGTAATTTGTGGCCACCTGGGGCCAACGTCCTGACTTTC. Its protein is CCVGNLWPPGANVLTF.

This clone has a handful of counts. The chain employs TRBV6-1 and TRBJ1-5, with 8 bases fitting TRBD1. CDR1 is MNHNS and CDR2 is SASEGT in the germline V gene. Unmatched junction bases numbered 4, after V lost 4 bases and J lost 2 bases. This CDR3 comprises 15 residues. CDR3 in DNA: TGTGCCAGCAGTGTACCGGGACAGGGCAATCAGCCCCAGCATTTT. This codes for CASSVPGQGNQPQHF.

The rearrangement links TRBV7-9 to TRBJ2-5; TRBD2 agrees at 10 bases. The CDR3 is 15 amino acids. The V gene's germline CDR1 is SEHNR and CDR2 FQNEAQ (reference sequence). V shed 3 bases, J shed 3 bases, and the junction held 4 bases outside the gene matches. For the CDR3, the DNA is TGTGCCAGCAGCTTTGGCCTAGCGGGAGAAGAGACCCAGTACTTC. Its translation is CASSFGLAGEETQYF.

This clone showed up just once. This sequence joins TRBV5-1 and TRBJ2-6; D uncertain. The CDR3 extends over 15 amino acids. Trimming removed 4 bases at V and 0 bases at J, with 8 bases between. CDR1 is SGHRS, CDR2 YFSETQ, per germline. The CDR3: CASSLESSGANVLTF. CDR3 in DNA: TGCGCCAGCAGCCTAGAGAGCTCTGGGGCCAACGTCCTGACTTTC.

The chain links TRBV9 to TRBJ2-5; D is undetermined. Between the trimmed V and J ends, which lost 0 bases and 4 bases, there was a span of 13 bases. The CDR3 contains 15 residues. Per germline, CDR1 SGDLS and CDR2 YYNGEE. This CDR3 reads CASSVGPLLRETQYF. The CDR3 DNA is TGTGCCAGCAGCGTAGGGCCGTTACTAAGAGAGACCCAGTACTTC.

This clone was found a few times. The J gene is TRBJ2-1, the V gene TRBV28; 8 bases fit TRBD1. This CDR3 has 17 residues. Germline V gene lookup returns CDR1 MDHEN and CDR2 SYDVKM. V shed 6 bases and J 6 bases; nucleotides not matched to a gene: 16. This CDR3 reads CASRHGLGQVGPNEQFF. The CDR3 nucleotides read TGTGCCAGCAGGCACGGGCTGGGACAGGTCGGTCCCAATGAGCAGTTCTTC.

This clone has more than one count but fewer than ten. The rearrangement uses TRBV7-9 and TRBJ1-1, with TRBD1 matching 8 bases. This CDR3 has 15 residues. In germline, CDR1 is SEHNR, CDR2 FQNEAQ (reference sequence). Trimming at V came to 4 bases and at J to 2 bases, leaving 6 bases not matched to a gene. In DNA, the CDR3 is TGTGCCAGCAGCTCCCTGGGACAGGTAAACACTGAAGCTTTCTTT. Its protein is CASSSLGQVNTEAFF.

This clone was detected only once. V is TRBV18 and J is TRBJ1-5, with 9 bases aligning to TRBD1. J was trimmed by 6 bases and V by 6 bases; bases with no gene match: 9. CDR1 and CDR2 (germline): KGHSH, LQKENI. This CDR3 spans 15 amino acids. The CDR3 sequence is CASSQGQGGGQPQHF. Here the CDR3 DNA reads TGTGCCAGCTCGCAGGGACAGGGTGGCGGTCAGCCCCAGCATTTT.

The gene calls are TRBV11-2 and TRBJ1-1; no clear D. V lost 4 bases and J lost 4, with 10 bases in between. CDR3 length: 13 residues. Germline lookup yields CDR1 SGHAT and CDR2 FQNNGV. The CDR3 sequence: CASSYPGPTEAFF. Written as DNA, the CDR3 is TGTGCCAGCAGCTACCCGGGTCCCACTGAAGCTTTCTTT.

This clone was counted a few times. The DNA of the CDR3 is TGTGCCAGCAGTGCTCTGGGGACTGTCACAGATACGCAGTATTTT. Encoded protein: CASSALGTVTDTQYF. The chain combines TRBV25-1 with TRBJ2-3, with D possibly matching TRBD2 (6 bases). This CDR3 is built from 15 residues. Germline CDR1 and CDR2: MGHDK and SYGVNS. Trimming cost V 4 bases and J 2 bases, with 13 bases left between them.

This clone was found a few times. The chain has TRBV7-6 and TRBJ2-7; 8 bases map to TRBD2. The CDR3 spans 18 residues. Germline V gives CDR1 SGHVS, CDR2 FNYEAQ. J lost 0 bases, V lost 0 bases, and 10 bases had no gene match. As DNA, the CDR3 is TGTGCCAGCAGCTTAGCTATGGCTAGCGGGTTAAGCTCCTACGAGCAGTACTTC. This codes for CASSLAMASGLSSYEQYF.

This clone has only a few counts. V usage is TRBV5-1 and J usage is TRBJ2-7; 11 bases fit TRBD2. V lost 7 bases and J lost 3; bases outside the gene matches: 6. From germline, CDR1 is SGHRS and CDR2 YFSETQ. The length of the CDR3 is 14 residues. The DNA for the CDR3 is TGCGCCAGCTCACTAGCGGGAGCCATCTACGAGCAGTACTTC. Amino acids: CASSLAGAIYEQYF.

The chain carries TRBV2 and TRBJ2-7; TRBD1 is a possible D gene (5 bases). This CDR3 has 13 residues. V was pared by 8 bases and J by 1 base, with 12 bases between. Germline-derived CDR1 and CDR2 are SNHLY and FYNNEI. CDR3 in amino acids: CASQQTGSYEQYF. The DNA of the CDR3 is TGTGCCAGCCAACAAACAGGTTCCTACGAGCAGTACTTC.

This clone was counted between two and nine times. CDR3 region: CASSLRGNTEAFF. The CDR3 DNA sequence: TGTGCCAGCAGCTTGAGGGGGAACACTGAAGCTTTCTTT. The rearrangement links TRBV5-4 to TRBJ1-1, with a tentative D call TRBD1 (5 bases). The CDR3 loop spans 13 amino acids. Trimming removed 1 base at V and 1 base at J, with 5 bases between. Germline CDR1 is SGHNT and CDR2 is YYREEE (reference sequence).